This T cell receptor (beta chain) was recovered during a study of regulatory T cells in long-lasting Graves disease. Looked up from germline, CDR1 is SQVTM and CDR2 is ANQGSEA. There are 14 residues in the CDR3. The ends were cut back, 4 bases at V and 7 bases at J, with 19 bases in the middle. This clonotype turned up a few times. Time point given: newly diagnosed GD, antithyroid drugs for less than 3 months. RNA isolated from PBMCs was used to make the TCR library. Building the TCR beta libraries relied on iRepertoire HTBI primers, and CDR3 regions underwent Arm-PCR. TCRdb called the multiplex PCR reads again in MiXCR, with one record for every CDR3 protein. Of some 330,000 distinct CDR3 sequences listed, around 11% were seen once; the top ten hold 18%. The sample also formed part of further work on T cells in Graves' hyperthyroidism and ophthalmopathy.

The chain joins TRBV29-1 to TRBJ1-2, with no clear D. This specimen consisted of peripheral blood mononuclear cells (PBMCs), obtained at new diagnosis, from a patient treated with antithyroid drugs. The clonotype was recovered from a woman between 18 and 29 years old with Graves disease. CDR3 sequence (DNA): TGCAGCGTTGCCCACCCGGAGGTCAGCGGTGGCTACACCTTC. Protein sequence: CSVAHPEVSGGYTF.